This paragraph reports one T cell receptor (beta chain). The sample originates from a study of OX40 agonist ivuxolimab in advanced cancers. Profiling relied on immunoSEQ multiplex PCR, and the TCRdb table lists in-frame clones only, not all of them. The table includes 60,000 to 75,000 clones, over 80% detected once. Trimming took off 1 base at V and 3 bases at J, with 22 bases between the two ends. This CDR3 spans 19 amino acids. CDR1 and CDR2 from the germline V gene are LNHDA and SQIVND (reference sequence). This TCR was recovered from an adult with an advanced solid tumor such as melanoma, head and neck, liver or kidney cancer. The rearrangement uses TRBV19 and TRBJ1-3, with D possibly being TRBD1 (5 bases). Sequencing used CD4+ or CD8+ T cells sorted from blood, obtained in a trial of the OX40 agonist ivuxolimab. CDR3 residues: CASSIVLEGALGDGNTIYF. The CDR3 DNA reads TGTGCCAGTAGTATAGTTTTGGAAGGGGCCCTCGGGGATGGAAACACCATATATTTT.